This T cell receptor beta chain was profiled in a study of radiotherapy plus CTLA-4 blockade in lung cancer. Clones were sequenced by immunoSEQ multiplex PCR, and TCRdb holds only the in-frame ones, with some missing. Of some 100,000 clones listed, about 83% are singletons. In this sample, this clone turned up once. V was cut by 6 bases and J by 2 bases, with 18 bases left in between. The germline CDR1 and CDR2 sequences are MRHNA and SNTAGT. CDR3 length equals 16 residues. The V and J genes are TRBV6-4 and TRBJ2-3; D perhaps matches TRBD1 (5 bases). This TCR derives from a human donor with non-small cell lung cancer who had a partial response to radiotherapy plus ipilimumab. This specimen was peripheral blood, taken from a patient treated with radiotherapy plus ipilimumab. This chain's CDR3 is CASSQLGQINTDTQYF. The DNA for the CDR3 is TGTGCCAGCAGCCAGCTCGGACAAATTAACACAGATACGCAGTATTTT.